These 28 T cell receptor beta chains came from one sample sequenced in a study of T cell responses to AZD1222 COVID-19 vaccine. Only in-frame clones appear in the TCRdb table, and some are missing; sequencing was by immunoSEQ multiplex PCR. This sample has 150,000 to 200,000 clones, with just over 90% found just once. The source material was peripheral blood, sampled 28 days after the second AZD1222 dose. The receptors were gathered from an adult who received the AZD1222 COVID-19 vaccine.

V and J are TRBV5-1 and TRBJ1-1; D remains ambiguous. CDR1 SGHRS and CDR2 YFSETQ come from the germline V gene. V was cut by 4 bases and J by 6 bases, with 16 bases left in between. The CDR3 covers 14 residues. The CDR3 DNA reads TGCGCCAGCAGCCCCGGCTACATTGGGGCTGAAGCTTTCTTT. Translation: CASSPGYIGAEAFF.

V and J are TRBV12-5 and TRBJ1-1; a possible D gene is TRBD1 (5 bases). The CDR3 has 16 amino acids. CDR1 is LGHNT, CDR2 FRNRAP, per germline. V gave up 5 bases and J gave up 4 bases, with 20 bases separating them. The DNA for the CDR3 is TGTGCTAGTGGTCTCAACCGGGGACCCGGGAGCACTGAAGCTTTCTTT. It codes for CASGLNRGPGSTEAFF.

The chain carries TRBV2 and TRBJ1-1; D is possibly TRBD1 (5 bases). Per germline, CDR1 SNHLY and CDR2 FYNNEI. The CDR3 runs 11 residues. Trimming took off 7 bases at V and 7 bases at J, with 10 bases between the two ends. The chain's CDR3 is CASTQTGEAFF. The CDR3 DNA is TGTGCCAGCACTCAAACAGGTGAAGCTTTCTTT.

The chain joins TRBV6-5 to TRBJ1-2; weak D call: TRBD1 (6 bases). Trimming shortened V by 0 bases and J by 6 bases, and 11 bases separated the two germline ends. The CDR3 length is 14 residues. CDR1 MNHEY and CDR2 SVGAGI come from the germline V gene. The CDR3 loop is CASSYSGGADGYTF. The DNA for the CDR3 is TGTGCCAGCAGTTACTCGGGGGGGGCCGATGGCTACACCTTC.

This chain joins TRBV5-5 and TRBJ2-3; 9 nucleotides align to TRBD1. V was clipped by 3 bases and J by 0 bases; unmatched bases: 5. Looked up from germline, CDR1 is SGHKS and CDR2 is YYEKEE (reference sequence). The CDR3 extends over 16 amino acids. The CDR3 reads CASSWGTGTSTDTQYF. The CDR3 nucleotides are TGTGCCAGCAGCTGGGGGACAGGGACTAGCACAGATACGCAGTATTTT.

Here the CDR3 reads CASSLAGGRNEQFF. The CDR3 DNA follows: TGTGCCAGCAGCTTAGCGGGAGGGCGGAATGAGCAGTTCTTC. J is TRBJ2-1 and V is TRBV11-2; 8 nucleotides agree with TRBD2. J was trimmed by 7 bases and V by 1 base; bases with no gene match: 3. The CDR3 extends over 14 amino acids. Germline loops: CDR1 SGHAT, CDR2 FQNNGV.

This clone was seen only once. In DNA, the CDR3 is TGTGCCAGCTCACGAGGGCAGTTCAATGAGCAGTTCTTC. It is translated as CASSRGQFNEQFF. J is TRBJ2-1 and V is TRBV18; maybe TRBD2 (5 bases). The germline V gene encodes CDR1 KGHSH and CDR2 LQKENI. CDR3 length: 13 amino acids. The V and J ends lost 4 bases and 6 bases respectively, with 10 bases between them.

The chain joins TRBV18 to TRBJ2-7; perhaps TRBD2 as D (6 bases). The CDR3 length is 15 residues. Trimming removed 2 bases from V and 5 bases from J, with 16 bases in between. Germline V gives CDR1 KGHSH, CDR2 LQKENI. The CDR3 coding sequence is TGTGCCAGCTCACCATCGGGGGTTAATAGAAACGAGCAGTACTTC. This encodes CASSPSGVNRNEQYF.

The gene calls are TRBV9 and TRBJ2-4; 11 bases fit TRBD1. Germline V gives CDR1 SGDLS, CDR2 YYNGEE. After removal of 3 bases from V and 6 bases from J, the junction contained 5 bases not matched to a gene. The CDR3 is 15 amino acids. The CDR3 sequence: CASSALGQGGNIQYF. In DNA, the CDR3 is TGTGCCAGCAGCGCCTTGGGACAGGGGGGAAACATTCAGTACTTC.

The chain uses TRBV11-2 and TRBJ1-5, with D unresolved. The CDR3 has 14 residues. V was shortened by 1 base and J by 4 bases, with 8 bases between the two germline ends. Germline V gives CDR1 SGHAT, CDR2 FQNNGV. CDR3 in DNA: TGTGCCAGCAGCTTAGCGTCGGTGAATCAGCCCCAGCATTTT. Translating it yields CASSLASVNQPQHF.

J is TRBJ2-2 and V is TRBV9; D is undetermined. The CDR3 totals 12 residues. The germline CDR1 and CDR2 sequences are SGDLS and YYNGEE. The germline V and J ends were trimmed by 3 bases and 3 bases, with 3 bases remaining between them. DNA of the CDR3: TGTGCCAGCAGCGAATACACCGGGGAGCTGTTTTTT. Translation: CASSEYTGELFF. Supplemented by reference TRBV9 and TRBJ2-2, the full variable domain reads DSGVTQTPKHLITATGQRVTLRCSPRSGDLSVYWYQQSLDQGLQFLIQYYNGEERAKGNILERFSAQQFPDLHSELNLSSLELGDSALYFCASSEYTGELFFGEGSRLTVL.

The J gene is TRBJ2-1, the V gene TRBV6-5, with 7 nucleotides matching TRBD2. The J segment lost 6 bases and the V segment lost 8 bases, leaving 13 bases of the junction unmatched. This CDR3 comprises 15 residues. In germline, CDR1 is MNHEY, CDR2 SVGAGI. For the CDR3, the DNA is TGTGCCAGCGGCCGACTAGCCTCACTTGCCAATGAGCAGTTCTTC. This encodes CASGRLASLANEQFF.

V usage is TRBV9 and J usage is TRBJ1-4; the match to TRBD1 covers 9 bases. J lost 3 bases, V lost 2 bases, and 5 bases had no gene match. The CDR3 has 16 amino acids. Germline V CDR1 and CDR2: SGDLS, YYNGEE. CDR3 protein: CASSVPWTGANEKLFF. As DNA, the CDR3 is TGTGCCAGCAGCGTGCCGTGGACAGGGGCTAATGAAAAACTGTTTTTT.

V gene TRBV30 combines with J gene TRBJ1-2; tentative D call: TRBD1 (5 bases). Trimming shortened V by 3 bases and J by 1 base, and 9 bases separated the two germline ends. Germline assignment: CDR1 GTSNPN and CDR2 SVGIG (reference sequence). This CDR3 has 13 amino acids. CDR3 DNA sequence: TGTGCCTGGAGCGAAGACAGTAACTATGGCTACACCTTC. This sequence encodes CAWSEDSNYGYTF.

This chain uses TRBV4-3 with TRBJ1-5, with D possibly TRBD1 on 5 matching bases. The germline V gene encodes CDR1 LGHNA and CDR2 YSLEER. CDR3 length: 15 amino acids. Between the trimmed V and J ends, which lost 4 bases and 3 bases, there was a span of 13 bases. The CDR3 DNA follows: TGCGCCAGCAGCCGCGACGGGACTGCCAATCAGCCCCAGCATTTT. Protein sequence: CASSRDGTANQPQHF.

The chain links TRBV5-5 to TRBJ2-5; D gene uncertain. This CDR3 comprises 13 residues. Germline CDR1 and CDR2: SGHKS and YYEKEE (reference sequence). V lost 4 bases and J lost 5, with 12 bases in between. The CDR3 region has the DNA TGTGCCAGCAGCCGACTCCCGATTGAGACCCAGTACTTC. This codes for CASSRLPIETQYF.

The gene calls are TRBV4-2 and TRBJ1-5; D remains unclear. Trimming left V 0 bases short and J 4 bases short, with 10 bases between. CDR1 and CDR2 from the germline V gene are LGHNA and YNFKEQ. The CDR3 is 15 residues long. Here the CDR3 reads CASSQDRLPNQPQHF. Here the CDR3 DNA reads TGTGCCAGCAGCCAAGACAGGCTCCCAAATCAGCCCCAGCATTTT.

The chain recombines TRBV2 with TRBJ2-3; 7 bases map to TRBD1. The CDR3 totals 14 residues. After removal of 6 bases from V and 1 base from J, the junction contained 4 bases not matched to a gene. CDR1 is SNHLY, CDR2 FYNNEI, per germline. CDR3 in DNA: TGTGCCAGCAGGCGTACAGGGGGCACAGATACGCAGTATTTT. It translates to CASRRTGGTDTQYF. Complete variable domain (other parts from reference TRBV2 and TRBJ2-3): EPEVTQTPSHQVTQMGQEVILRCVPISNHLYFYWYRQILGQKVEFLVSFYNNEISEKSEIFDDQFSVERPDGSNFTLKIRSTKLEDSAMYFCASRRTGGTDTQYFGPGTRLTVL.

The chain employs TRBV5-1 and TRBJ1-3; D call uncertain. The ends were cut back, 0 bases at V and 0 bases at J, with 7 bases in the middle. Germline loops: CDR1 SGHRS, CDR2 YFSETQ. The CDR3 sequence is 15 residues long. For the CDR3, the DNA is TGCGCCAGCAGCTTGGGGCATCACTCTGGAAACACCATATATTTT. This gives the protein CASSLGHHSGNTIYF.

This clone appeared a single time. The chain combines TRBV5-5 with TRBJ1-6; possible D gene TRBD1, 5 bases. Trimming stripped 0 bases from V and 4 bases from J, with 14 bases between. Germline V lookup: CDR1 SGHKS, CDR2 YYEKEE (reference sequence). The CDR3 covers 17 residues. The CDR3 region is CASSLELGTSYNSPLHF. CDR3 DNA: TGTGCCAGCAGCTTGGAATTGGGGACTTCGTATAATTCACCCCTCCACTTT.

CDR3 loop: CASSSLQVNEQYF. As DNA, the CDR3 is TGTGCCAGCAGTTCACTACAGGTGAACGAGCAGTACTTC. The chain has TRBV27 and TRBJ2-7; a weak D match, TRBD1 (5 bases). CDR1 is MNHEY, CDR2 SMNVEV, per germline (reference sequence). The CDR3 loop spans 13 amino acids. The V gene lost 4 bases and the J gene lost 5 bases, with 12 bases spanning the gap.

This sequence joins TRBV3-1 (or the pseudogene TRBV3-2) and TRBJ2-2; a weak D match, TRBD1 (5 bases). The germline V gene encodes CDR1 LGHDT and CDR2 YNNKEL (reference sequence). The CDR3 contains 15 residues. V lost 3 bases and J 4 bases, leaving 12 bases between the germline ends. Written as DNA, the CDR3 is TGTGCCAGCAGCCACCTAGGACAAAGCACCGGGGAGCTGTTTTTT. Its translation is CASSHLGQSTGELFF.

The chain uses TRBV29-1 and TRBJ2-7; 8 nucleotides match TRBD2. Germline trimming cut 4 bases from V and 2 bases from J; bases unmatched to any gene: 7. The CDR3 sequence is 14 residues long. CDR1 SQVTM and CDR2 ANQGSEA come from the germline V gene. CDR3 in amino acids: CSVAVIAGTYEQYF. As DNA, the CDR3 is TGCAGCGTTGCTGTCATAGCGGGAACCTACGAGCAGTACTTC.

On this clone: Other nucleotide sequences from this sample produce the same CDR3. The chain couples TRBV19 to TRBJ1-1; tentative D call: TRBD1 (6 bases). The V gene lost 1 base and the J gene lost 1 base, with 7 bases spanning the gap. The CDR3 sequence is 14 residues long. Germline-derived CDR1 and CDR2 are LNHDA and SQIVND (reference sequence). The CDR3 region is CASSIGGQNTEAFF. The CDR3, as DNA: TGTGCCAGTAGTATAGGGGGACAGAACACTGAAGCTTTCTTT.

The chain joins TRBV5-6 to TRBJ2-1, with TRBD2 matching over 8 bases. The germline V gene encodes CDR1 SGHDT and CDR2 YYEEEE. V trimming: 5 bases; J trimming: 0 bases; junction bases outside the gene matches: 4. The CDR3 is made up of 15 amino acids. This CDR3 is CASRSTSGSYNEQFF. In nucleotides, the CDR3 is TGTGCCAGCAGATCTACTAGCGGCTCCTACAATGAGCAGTTCTTC.

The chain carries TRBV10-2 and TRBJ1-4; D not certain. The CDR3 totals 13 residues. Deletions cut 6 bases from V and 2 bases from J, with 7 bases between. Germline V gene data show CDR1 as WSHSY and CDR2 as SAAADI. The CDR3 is CASRSMTNEKLFF. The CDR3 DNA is TGCGCCAGCAGGAGTATGACTAATGAAAAACTGTTTTTT.

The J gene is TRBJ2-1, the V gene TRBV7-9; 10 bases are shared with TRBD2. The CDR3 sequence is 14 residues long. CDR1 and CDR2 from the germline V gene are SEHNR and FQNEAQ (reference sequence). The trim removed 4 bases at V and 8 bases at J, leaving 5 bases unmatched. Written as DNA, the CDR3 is TGTGCCAGCAGCTCAAGCGGGGGGGCCCATGAGCAGTTCTTC. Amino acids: CASSSSGGAHEQFF.

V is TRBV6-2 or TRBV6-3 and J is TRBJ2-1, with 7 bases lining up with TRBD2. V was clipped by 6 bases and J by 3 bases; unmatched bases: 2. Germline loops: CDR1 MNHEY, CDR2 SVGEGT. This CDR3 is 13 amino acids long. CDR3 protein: CASSRTSYNEQFF. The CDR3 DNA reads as TGTGCCAGCAGCAGGACTAGCTACAATGAGCAGTTCTTC.